These 5 T cell receptor beta chains share one sample of origin, sequenced in a study of CD8+ T cells in alopecia areata. The sequencing template was cDNA reverse transcribed from extracted RNA. Libraries were prepared by immunoSEQ multiplex PCR; TCRdb keeps only in-frame clonotypes and omits some of them. Of 100,000 to 150,000 clones listed, 45% to 50% are singletons. Material: CD8+ T cells sorted from blood, obtained at week 0. The receptors originated from a human donor with alopecia areata.

The rearrangement uses TRBV30 and TRBJ2-5; weak D call: TRBD2 (6 bases). Trimming left V 8 bases short and J 0 bases short, with 16 bases between. Germline V gene lookup returns CDR1 GTSNPN and CDR2 SVGIG (reference sequence). The CDR3 extends over 14 amino acids. This CDR3 reads CAVAPRDYQETQYF. In DNA, the CDR3 is TGTGCCGTTGCACCCCGGGACTACCAAGAGACCCAGTACTTC.

The chain joins TRBV5-1 to TRBJ2-7; 10 nucleotides agree with TRBD2. The CDR3 extends over 15 amino acids. CDR1 and CDR2 (germline): SGHRS, YFSETQ. Trimming removed 0 bases from V and 6 bases from J; junction bases left unmatched: 6. The DNA of the CDR3 is TGCGCCAGCAGCTTGGAGCGGGGGGGCCGGAGCGAGCAGTACTTC. Amino acid sequence: CASSLERGGRSEQYF.

This clone was seen ten or more times. The CDR3: CASSLVPNTEAFF. Written as DNA, the CDR3 is TGCGCCAGCAGCTTGGTCCCGAACACTGAAGCTTTCTTT. This chain links TRBV5-1 with TRBJ1-1; no clear D gene. V gave up 0 bases and J gave up 1 base, with 4 bases separating them. This CDR3 is 13 amino acids long. The germline CDR1 and CDR2 sequences are SGHRS and YFSETQ.

This chain joins TRBV6-6 and TRBJ2-5, with 7 nucleotides matching TRBD2. The CDR3 covers 11 residues. CDR1 MNHNY and CDR2 SVGAGI come from the germline V gene (reference sequence). V was clipped by 7 bases and J by 7 bases; unmatched bases: 3. The CDR3 spells CASTERGTQYF. CDR3 coding DNA: TGTGCCAGCACAGAGCGGGGGACCCAGTACTTC.

V gene TRBV6-4 combines with J gene TRBJ1-1; D might be TRBD1 (5 bases). The CDR3 has 13 amino acids. Germline CDR1 is MRHNA and CDR2 is SNTAGT. V was cut by 5 bases and J by 6 bases, with 13 bases left in between. The CDR3 DNA sequence: TGTGCCAGCAGTCCCGGGGCCGGCTCTGAAGCTTTCTTT. Residues: CASSPGAGSEAFF.